These T cell receptor beta chains were read from a single sample in a study of control samples from healthy donors and cancer patients. The assay was immunoSEQ multiplex PCR, and TCRdb's table has in-frame clones only and misses some. The sample carries fewer than 120,000 clones, 88% recorded once. The sample consisted of PBMCs. Receptor source: a woman aged 60-70 years with lung cancer. Both conserved end residues are trimmed from each CDR3.

v_gene,j_gene,CDR3aa
TRBV19,TRBJ1-2,ASSISGGGYT
TRBV4-1,TRBJ1-1,ASSPRQGRWDTEAF
TRBV6-1,TRBJ2-7,ASSDRQGRTYEQY
TRBV7-9,TRBJ1-5,ASSSPTGQGGGNQPQH
TRBV30,TRBJ1-1,AWSVNAGFGAF
TRBV11-3,TRBJ1-1,ASSLQGMNTEAF
TRBV4-2,TRBJ1-1,ASSHSQGADTEAF
TRBV30,TRBJ1-1,AWGGDSLNTEAF
TRBV5-4,TRBJ2-1,ASSPGLAVYNEQF
TRBV2,TRBJ1-1,ASTPTGARGTEAF
TRBV5-6,TRBJ2-7,ASSFALSYEQY
TRBV27,TRBJ2-3,ASTLQGGSDTQY
TRBV6-6,TRBJ1-2,ASRKAGDLVYGYT
TRBV18,TRBJ1-2,ASSPGTTTNYGYT
TRBV7-2,TRBJ2-7,ASSLTGSGNSYEQY
TRBV5-4,TRBJ1-1,ASTPDRNTEAF
TRBV12-5,TRBJ2-3,ASGPRATDTQY
TRBV30,TRBJ2-7,AWLTSGEQY